The 30 T cell receptor beta chains given below trace back to one sample, sequenced in a study of blood T cell repertoires in COVID-19. Data came from immunoSEQ multiplex PCR; TCRdb stores just in-frame clones and leaves some out. The sample records about 300,000 clones, approximately 90% being singletons. The specimen sequenced was peripheral blood. The receptors were sampled from a woman in her 30s with COVID-19, enrolled during active disease.

This sequence joins TRBV11-3 and TRBJ1-2, with D perhaps TRBD1 (5 bases). The CDR3 loop spans 14 amino acids. The ends were cut back, 4 bases at V and 2 bases at J, with 11 bases in the middle. Germline V gene sequence: CDR1 SGHNT, CDR2 YENEEA. CDR3 bases: TGTGCCAGCAGCTCCCAGCAGGGAAACTATGGCTACACCTTC. This gives the protein CASSSQQGNYGYTF. Using reference TRBV11-3 and TRBJ1-2 for the parts outside the CDR3, the full variable domain is EAGVVQSPRYKIIEKKQPVAFWCNPISGHNTLYWYLQNLGQGPELLIRYENEEAVDDSQLPKDRFSAERLKGVDSTLKIQPAELGDSAVYLCASSSQQGNYGYTFGSGTRLTVV.

V and J are TRBV5-1 and TRBJ1-1, with D tentatively TRBD1 (5 bases). Trimming pared 5 bases from V and 5 bases from J, leaving 16 bases between. This CDR3 has 14 amino acids. Germline CDR1 and CDR2: SGHRS and YFSETQ. Here the CDR3 DNA reads TGCGCCAGCAGAGGGGCAGGGCGGAGTACTGAAGCTTTCTTT. It is translated as CASRGAGRSTEAFF.

The V and J genes are TRBV27 and TRBJ1-1; unclear D gene. V lost 0 bases and J lost 3, with 11 bases in between. The V gene's germline CDR1 is MNHEY and CDR2 SMNVEV (reference sequence). The CDR3 runs to 15 residues. As DNA, the CDR3 is TGTGCCAGCAGTTTATCGCGGGCATGGGACACTGAAGCTTTCTTT. It is translated as CASSLSRAWDTEAFF.

V and J are TRBV7-3 and TRBJ1-1, with D perhaps matching TRBD1 (5 bases). V lost 2 bases, J lost 8 bases, and 9 bases lay in between. The CDR3 consists of 12 residues. Germline V gene sequence: CDR1 SGHTA, CDR2 FQGTGA. Here the CDR3 reads CASSLLGGEAFF. Written as DNA, the CDR3 is TGTGCCAGCAGCTTATTGGGGGGAGAAGCTTTCTTT.

This chain joins TRBV6-6 and TRBJ2-5, with D possibly matching TRBD2 (7 bases). CDR1 MNHNY and CDR2 SVGAGI come from the germline V gene (reference sequence). This CDR3 has 15 amino acids. V lost 0 bases to trimming and J lost 2 bases, with 10 bases between them. The CDR3 here is CASSYSGRGQETQYF. CDR3 sequence (DNA): TGTGCCAGCAGTTACTCGGGGAGGGGGCAAGAGACCCAGTACTTC.

The gene calls are TRBV23-1 and TRBJ1-5; maybe TRBD1 (5 bases). TRBV23-1 is assigned to the ORF class and has an uncertain function. The V end lost 6 bases, the J end lost 0 bases, and 18 bases lay between the germline ends. This CDR3 spans 17 amino acids. The CDR3 nucleotides are TGCGCCAGCAGCCTTCCCTGGGGCAGGACTAGCAATCAGCCCCAGCATTTT. As protein: CASSLPWGRTSNQPQHF.

This rearrangement joins TRBV2 to TRBJ1-4, with TRBD1 matching over 7 bases. V lost 8 bases, J lost 4 bases, and 4 bases stayed unmatched. CDR1 is SNHLY and CDR2 is FYNNEI in the germline V gene. The CDR3 is 13 amino acids. The CDR3 spells CASRQGLNEKLFF. Written as DNA, the CDR3 is TGTGCCAGCCGACAGGGTCTTAATGAAAAACTGTTTTTT.

In this sample, this clone turned up a few times. The chain employs TRBV28 and TRBJ2-2, with a possible D match to TRBD1 (6 bases). Trimming left V 1 base short and J 6 bases short, with 12 bases between. This CDR3 is built from 15 residues. Germline loops: CDR1 MDHEN, CDR2 SYDVKM. CDR3 DNA sequence: TGTGCCAGCAGTTTATATGACAGGTTCTCCGGGGAGCTGTTTTTT. Its translation is CASSLYDRFSGELFF.

This chain joins TRBV2 and TRBJ1-4; 9 nucleotides match TRBD1. The V and J ends lost 3 bases and 5 bases, in that order; junction bases with no gene match: 1. The CDR3 is 14 residues long. Germline lookup yields CDR1 SNHLY and CDR2 FYNNEI. The CDR3 loop is CASSDGQGNEKLFF. The CDR3 DNA follows: TGTGCCAGCAGTGATGGACAGGGGAATGAAAAACTGTTTTTT.

This chain uses TRBV19 with TRBJ2-1; TRBD2 is a possible D gene (7 bases). Germline V gives CDR1 LNHDA, CDR2 SQIVND (reference sequence). V lost 3 bases to trimming and J lost 8 bases, with 20 bases between them. This CDR3 comprises 16 residues. The CDR3 coding sequence is TGTGCCAGTAGTATTAGTGAGGGGGGGATGGTGGATGAGCAGTTCTTC. It specifies CASSISEGGMVDEQFF.

In its sample, this clone was seen once. The V gene is TRBV3-1 (or the pseudogene TRBV3-2), the J gene TRBJ1-1; 9 bases line up with TRBD1. CDR1 and CDR2 (germline): LGHDT, YNNKEL (reference sequence). Trimming at V came to 4 bases and at J to 1 base, leaving 13 bases not matched to a gene. There are 18 residues in the CDR3. CDR3 sequence reads: CASSPDRGTGLRNTEAFF. CDR3 bases: TGTGCCAGCAGCCCAGACAGGGGGACCGGGCTCAGGAACACTGAAGCTTTCTTT.

This clone was picked up a small number of times. This chain joins TRBV3-1 (or the pseudogene TRBV3-2) and TRBJ1-2, with D possibly TRBD1 on 5 matching bases. The CDR3 is made up of 14 amino acids. Trimming took off 0 bases at V and 8 bases at J, with 13 bases between the two ends. Germline lookup yields CDR1 LGHDT and CDR2 YNNKEL (reference sequence). DNA for the CDR3: TGTGCCAGCAGCCAAGATCCTAGGGGAGGCGGCTACACCTTC. Its protein is CASSQDPRGGGYTF.

This chain links TRBV11-3 with TRBJ1-6, with a tentative D call TRBD1 (6 bases). Between the trimmed V and J ends, which lost 5 bases and 10 bases, there was a span of 21 bases. The CDR3 loop spans 16 amino acids. Germline V gene sequence: CDR1 SGHNT, CDR2 YENEEA. The CDR3 DNA sequence: TGTGCCAGCAGCCACCCCCAGGGGATTCGCCTCTCACCCCTCCACTTT. Translation gives CASSHPQGIRLSPLHF. Based on the CDR3 plus reference TRBV11-3 and TRBJ1-6, the full variable domain is EAGVVQSPRYKIIEKKQPVAFWCNPISGHNTLYWYLQNLGQGPELLIRYENEEAVDDSQLPKDRFSAERLKGVDSTLKIQPAELGDSAVYLCASSHPQGIRLSPLHFGNGTRLTVT.

The chain carries TRBV7-9 and TRBJ1-2; tentative D call: TRBD1 (6 bases). CDR1 is SEHNR and CDR2 is FQNEAQ in the germline V gene (reference sequence). This CDR3 spans 11 amino acids. V gave up 10 bases and J gave up 6 bases, with 12 bases separating them. In DNA, the CDR3 is TGTGCCACCACGACAGGAGATGGCTACACCTTC. It codes for CATTTGDGYTF.

The chain is built from TRBV28 and TRBJ1-5, with 7 positions matching TRBD1. With 7 bases clipped from V and 4 bases from J, the junction kept 13 bases outside the gene matches. The CDR3 is made up of 16 amino acids. In germline, CDR1 is MDHEN, CDR2 SYDVKM. In nucleotides, the CDR3 is TGTGCCAGCACCACTTGGACAGGTCGGGAGAATCAGCCCCAGCATTTT. It encodes CASTTWTGRENQPQHF.

J is TRBJ2-3 and V is TRBV27; D ambiguous. Germline lookup yields CDR1 MNHEY and CDR2 SMNVEV (reference sequence). With 1 base removed from V and 6 bases from J, the gap between germline ends came to 8 bases. The CDR3 has 13 residues. This CDR3 is CASSLFIGDTQYF. DNA for the CDR3: TGTGCCAGCAGTTTATTCATTGGCGATACGCAGTATTTT.

The V call is TRBV18, the J call TRBJ2-1; 8 nucleotides match TRBD1. The CDR3 runs to 16 residues. The germline V gene encodes CDR1 KGHSH and CDR2 LQKENI. The V segment lost 2 bases and the J segment 5 bases; nucleotides outside the gene matches: 8. CDR3 region: CASSPGDRGYDNEQFF. In DNA, the CDR3 is TGTGCCAGCTCACCAGGCGACAGGGGATACGACAATGAGCAGTTCTTC.

V usage is TRBV11-2 and J usage is TRBJ1-1, with D possibly TRBD1 on 5 matching bases. Germline V lookup: CDR1 SGHAT, CDR2 FQNNGV. The length of the CDR3 is 15 residues. The V end was cut by 1 base, the J end by 5 bases, with 14 bases between. CDR3 nucleotide sequence: TGTGCCAGCAGCTTAGCGAGGGGAGGAGGAACTGAAGCTTTCTTT. It encodes CASSLARGGGTEAFF.

This clone was recorded many times. This chain joins TRBV4-1 and TRBJ2-3, with D tentatively TRBD1 (6 bases). CDR1 and CDR2 (germline): MGHRA, YSYEKL. There are 15 residues in the CDR3. Trimming took 0 bases from V and 1 from J, leaving 8 bases between them. The DNA of the CDR3 is TGCGCCAGCAGCCAAGAAAGACAGGGCACAGATACGCAGTATTTT. Protein product: CASSQERQGTDTQYF.

The rearrangement links TRBV9 to TRBJ1-6; 8 bases agree with TRBD1. V was clipped by 0 bases and J by 14 bases; unmatched bases: 7. The germline CDR1 and CDR2 sequences are SGDLS and YYNGEE. The CDR3 is 14 amino acids. The CDR3, as DNA: TGTGCCAGCAGCGTAGAAACAGGGGGTAGTTCCCTCCACTTT. This codes for CASSVETGGSSLHF.

The CDR3 DNA reads as TGTGCCAGCAGCCAAGGTACTTTGTCCACCGGGGAGCTGTTTTTT. It encodes CASSQGTLSTGELFF. The chain recombines TRBV4-2 with TRBJ2-2, with D unresolved. Trimming took off 1 base at V and 4 bases at J, with 10 bases between the two ends. Germline V CDR1 and CDR2: LGHNA, YNFKEQ. This CDR3 comprises 15 residues.

The chain links TRBV7-9 to TRBJ1-2, with D perhaps TRBD1 (6 bases). This CDR3 has 15 residues. In germline, CDR1 is SEHNR, CDR2 FQNEAQ (reference sequence). Trimming removed 1 base from V and 2 bases from J, with 11 bases in between. For the CDR3, the DNA is TGTGCCAGCAGCTTAGTGGGACACAGAAACTATGGCTACACCTTC. Residues: CASSLVGHRNYGYTF. Together with reference TRBV7-9 and TRBJ1-2, the CDR3 gives the full variable domain: DTGVSQNPRHKITKRGQNVTFRCDPISEHNRLYWYRQTLGQGPEFLTYFQNEAQLEKSRLLSDRFSAERPKGSFSTLEIQRTEQGDSAMYLCASSLVGHRNYGYTFGSGTRLTVV.

V usage is TRBV2 and J usage is TRBJ1-3; no reliable D call. Trimming stripped 8 bases from V and 3 bases from J, with 14 bases between. Germline lookup yields CDR1 SNHLY and CDR2 FYNNEI. This CDR3 is built from 14 residues. The CDR3 reads CASHPLRNGNTIYF. CDR3 nucleotide sequence: TGTGCCAGCCACCCTCTGAGGAATGGAAACACCATATATTTT.

The rearrangement links TRBV5-8 to TRBJ1-1; 8 bases agree with TRBD1. The CDR3 totals 13 residues. V was clipped by 5 bases and J by 5 bases; unmatched bases: 5. The germline gives CDR1 SGHTS, CDR2 YDEGEE. CDR3 coding DNA: TGTGCCAGCAGGAACAGGGGGTCAACTGAAGCTTTCTTT. Translation gives CASRNRGSTEAFF.

This clone was seen repeatedly, ten times or more. The chain carries TRBV5-1 and TRBJ1-3; D is possibly TRBD1 (5 bases). In germline, CDR1 is SGHRS, CDR2 YFSETQ. Trimming left V 0 bases short and J 5 bases short, with 9 bases between. The CDR3 loop spans 14 amino acids. The CDR3 here is CASSLDGARNTIYF. CDR3 in DNA: TGCGCCAGCAGCTTGGATGGGGCGAGAAACACCATATATTTT.

The V call is TRBV15, the J call TRBJ1-5; no firm D call. V shed 6 bases and J shed 4 bases, with 19 bases lying between them. CDR1 is LNHNV, CDR2 YYDKDF, per germline (reference sequence). The CDR3 length is 16 residues. CDR3 DNA: TGTGCCACCAGTTCCGGCGGCGGGTCCTATAATCAGCCCCAGCATTTT. Amino acids: CATSSGGGSYNQPQHF.

The chain couples TRBV28 to TRBJ2-1, with TRBD1 matching 7 bases. Germline trimming cut 6 bases from V and 4 bases from J; bases unmatched to any gene: 3. The germline V gene has CDR1 MDHEN and CDR2 SYDVKM. The CDR3 length is 13 residues. The CDR3 coding sequence is TGTGCCAGCAGCTACAGGGGATACAATGAGCAGTTCTTC. The encoded protein is CASSYRGYNEQFF.

The chain uses TRBV24-1 and TRBJ2-1; 9 bases align to TRBD2. V was pared by 4 bases and J by 3 bases, with 6 bases of the junction left unmatched. The CDR3 extends over 16 amino acids. Germline V gene lookup returns CDR1 KGHDR and CDR2 SFDVKD. CDR3 in DNA: TGTGCCACCAGTGAGGCGGGGGGGGATCTCTACAATGAGCAGTTCTTC. It encodes CATSEAGGDLYNEQFF.

The genes are TRBV19 and TRBJ2-1, with D possibly being TRBD2 (6 bases). The CDR3 sequence is 15 residues long. CDR1 and CDR2 from the germline V gene are LNHDA and SQIVND (reference sequence). Between the trimmed V and J ends, which lost 2 bases and 7 bases, there was a span of 15 bases. CDR3 region: CASSITRDGGNEQFF. CDR3 DNA: TGTGCCAGTAGTATAACCCGGGACGGAGGGAATGAGCAGTTCTTC.

This clone was seen a few times. The chain is built from TRBV3-1 (or the pseudogene TRBV3-2) and TRBJ1-5, with TRBD1 matching over 7 bases. Trimming removed 0 bases from V and 7 bases from J; junction bases left unmatched: 12. Germline lookup yields CDR1 LGHDT and CDR2 YNNKEL (reference sequence). The CDR3 extends over 17 amino acids. DNA for the CDR3: TGTGCCAGCAGCCAAGAAAAGGGGAGGCAGGGGGACCAGCCCCAGCATTTT. Translation: CASSQEKGRQGDQPQHF.